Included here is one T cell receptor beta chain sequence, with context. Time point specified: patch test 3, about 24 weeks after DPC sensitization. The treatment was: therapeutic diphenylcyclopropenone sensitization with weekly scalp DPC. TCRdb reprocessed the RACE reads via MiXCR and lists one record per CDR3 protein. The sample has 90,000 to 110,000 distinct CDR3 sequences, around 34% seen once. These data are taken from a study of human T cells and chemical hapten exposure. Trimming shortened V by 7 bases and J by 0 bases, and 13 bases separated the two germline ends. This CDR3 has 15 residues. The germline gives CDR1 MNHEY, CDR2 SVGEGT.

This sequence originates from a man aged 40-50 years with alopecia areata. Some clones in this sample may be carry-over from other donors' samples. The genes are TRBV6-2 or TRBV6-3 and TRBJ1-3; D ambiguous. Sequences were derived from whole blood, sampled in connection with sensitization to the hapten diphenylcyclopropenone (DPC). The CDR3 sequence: CASTKGRSSGNTIYF. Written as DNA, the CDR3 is TGTGCCAGCACCAAAGGACGAAGCTCTGGAAACACCATATATTTT.